This is a list of T cell receptor beta chains from one sample in a study of blood T cells in healthy people across ages. TCRdb processed the 5' RACE reads anew with MiXCR; each CDR3 protein has one entry. The sample holds approximately 2,000,000 distinct CDR3 sequences; around 42% are singletons and the top ten take about 23%. The specimen sequenced was blood. Receptors were obtained from a human donor in good health. Each CDR3 is given with its conserved first and last residue. A D gene is named only where the DNA matches it firmly. Only part of the rows carry a size: once, few, many, or a class if the clone is expanded.

CDR3,DNA,V,J,D,size
CASSLVVGGHNYGYTF,TGTGCCAGCAGCTTAGTAGTAGGGGGGCATAACTATGGCTACACCTTC,TRBV7-2,TRBJ1-2,-,few
CASSWTAPFSNQPQHF,TGTGCTAGCAGTTGGACAGCCCCGTTTAGCAATCAGCCCCAGCATTTT,TRBV28,TRBJ1-5,-,-
CASSLGVGVTEAFF,TGTGCCAGCAGCTTGGGGGTGGGCGTCACTGAAGCTTTCTTT,TRBV7-3,TRBJ1-1,-,once
CASSPLWDRVGGETQYF,TGTGCCAGCAGCCCGCTTTGGGACAGGGTAGGGGGTGAGACCCAGTACTTC,TRBV4-2,TRBJ2-5,TRBD1,-
CTSSLDLGETQYF,TGTACCAGCAGCTTGGACTTAGGAGAGACCCAGTACTTC,TRBV7-9,TRBJ2-5,-,-
CASSLGRNDRGRGGYTF,TGTGCCAGCAGCTTAGGCCGGAACGACAGGGGGCGCGGGGGCTACACCTTC,TRBV13,TRBJ1-2,TRBD1,-
CAISELSGVYNEQFF,TGTGCCATCAGTGAACTAAGCGGGGTCTACAATGAGCAGTTCTTC,TRBV10-3,TRBJ2-1,TRBD2,once
CSAIFGGAMDTQYF,TGCAGTGCTATTTTCGGGGGGGCCATGGATACGCAGTATTTT,TRBV20-1,TRBJ2-3,TRBD2,-
CASNEKTGGHGYTF,TGTGCCAGCAACGAAAAAACAGGGGGCCATGGCTACACCTTC,TRBV6-4,TRBJ1-2,TRBD1,-
CASNEDMGQGNEQYF,TGCGCCAGCAACGAAGATATGGGACAGGGTAACGAGCAGTACTTC,TRBV4-1,TRBJ2-7,TRBD1,few
CASRLATGDNEQFF,TGCGCCAGCCGCCTGGCCACGGGGGACAATGAGCAGTTCTTC,TRBV5-1,TRBJ2-1,-,-
CASSRGPPGTDAWEPQHF,TGTGCCAGCAGCCGCGGGCCCCCCGGGACGGACGCCTGGGAGCCCCAGCATTTT,TRBV7-2,TRBJ1-5,-,-
CAISEKVEGYEQYF,TGTGCCATCAGTGAAAAGGTGGAGGGCTACGAGCAGTACTTC,TRBV10-3,TRBJ2-7,-,few
CASRAGGNNEQFF,TGTGCCAGCAGGGCCGGGGGGAACAATGAGCAGTTCTTC,TRBV6-2/TRBV6-3,TRBJ2-1,TRBD2,-
CASRSKAGGETQYF,TGTGCCAGTAGGTCTAAGGCAGGGGGAGAGACCCAGTACTTC,TRBV19,TRBJ2-5,TRBD1,-
CASSREGDQLDEQFF,TGCGCCAGCAGCCGGGAAGGGGACCAGCTGGATGAGCAGTTCTTC,TRBV5-1,TRBJ2-1,-,-
CSAGGLAGGPRYTQYF,TGCAGTGCTGGGGGGTTAGCGGGGGGGCCTAGATATACGCAGTATTTT,TRBV20-1,TRBJ2-3,TRBD2,few
CASSLGAYPDTQYF,TGCGCCAGCAGCTTGGGGGCTTACCCAGATACGCAGTATTTT,TRBV5-1,TRBJ2-3,-,few
CASSLEGFAEAFF,TGTGCCAGCAGCTTAGAGGGATTCGCTGAAGCTTTCTTT,TRBV11-3,TRBJ1-1,-,-
CASSPWEGGSGYTF,TGTGCCAGCAGTCCCTGGGAAGGGGGCTCTGGCTACACCTTC,TRBV14,TRBJ1-2,TRBD1,-
CASTAERASIDTQYF,TGTGCCAGCACCGCAGAGAGGGCTTCGATAGATACGCAGTATTTT,TRBV12-3/TRBV12-4,TRBJ2-3,-,-
CASRPRFTEAFF,TGTGCCAGCAGACCCCGGTTCACTGAAGCTTTCTTT,TRBV6-2/TRBV6-3,TRBJ1-1,-,few
CASRPYTPRGLRAGELFF,TGTGCCAGCAGACCGTATACCCCTAGGGGCCTGAGGGCCGGGGAGCTGTTTTTT,TRBV7-2,TRBJ2-2,-,-
CSAKLTGVGEQYF,TGCAGTGCTAAACTGACAGGGGTGGGCGAGCAGTACTTC,TRBV20-1,TRBJ2-7,TRBD1,-
CSAGTSGGATDTQYF,TGCAGTGCTGGGACTAGCGGGGGGGCCACAGATACGCAGTATTTT,TRBV20-1,TRBJ2-3,TRBD2,few
CASATDRAYEQYF,TGTGCCAGCGCGACGGACAGGGCCTACGAGCAGTACTTC,TRBV2,TRBJ2-7,TRBD1,few
CASSQEGSTGEIYGYTF,TGCGCCAGCAGCCAAGAAGGGTCGACAGGGGAGATTTATGGCTACACCTTC,TRBV4-1,TRBJ1-2,TRBD1,few
CASSFSPYNEQFF,TGTGCCAGCAGCTTCTCACCCTACAATGAGCAGTTCTTC,TRBV7-2,TRBJ2-1,-,-